The 28 T cell receptor beta chains given below trace back to one sample, sequenced in a study of blood T cells in healthy people across ages. A second PCR, run for about 6 to 11 cycles, used a sample-barcoded 5' primer plus a J-beta primer mix. Via MiXCR, TCRdb re-called the 5' RACE reads, giving one row per CDR3 protein. This table holds 700,000 to 800,000 distinct CDR3 sequences, 40% to 45% found once. Sequenced sample: blood. The receptors were sampled from a woman aged 60 to 75 in good health.

The chain has TRBV6-5 and TRBJ1-4; a possible D gene is TRBD1 (6 bases). Germline loops: CDR1 MNHEY, CDR2 SVGAGI. V was cut by 2 bases and J by 3 bases, with 10 bases left in between. The CDR3 is 15 residues long. This CDR3 reads CASSYQGPANEKLFF. The CDR3 DNA is TGTGCCAGCAGTTACCAGGGGCCGGCTAATGAAAAACTGTTTTTT.

The chain combines TRBV10-3 with TRBJ2-5; 10 bases agree with TRBD1. Matching the DNA end better, TRBJ2-7 makes the J call doubtful. Germline CDR1 is ENHRY and CDR2 is SYGVKD. The CDR3 is made up of 13 amino acids. CDR3 in amino acids: CAIPGTGDGEQYF. The CDR3 DNA reads as TGTGCCATCCCGGGGACAGGGGACGGCGAGCAGTACTTC.

The rearrangement joins TRBV11-2 to TRBJ2-1; D remains ambiguous. The germline V and J ends were trimmed by 0 bases and 6 bases, with 9 bases remaining between them. CDR3 length equals 14 residues. CDR1 and CDR2 from the germline V gene are SGHAT and FQNNGV. In DNA form, the CDR3 reads TGTGCCAGCAGCTTAGATCTTCAGTCCAATGAGCAGTTCTTC. Translating it yields CASSLDLQSNEQFF.

This rearrangement joins TRBV9 to TRBJ2-7, with 8 bases aligning to TRBD1. V shed 1 base and J 7 bases; nucleotides not matched to a gene: 13. The CDR3 sequence is 16 residues long. CDR1 and CDR2 from the germline V gene are SGDLS and YYNGEE. The CDR3 DNA reads TGTGCCAGCAGCGTACCCGCCACAGGGGGAGTCAATGAGCAGTACTTC. Amino acids: CASSVPATGGVNEQYF.

The chain joins TRBV12-5 to TRBJ2-1, with D possibly being TRBD2 (6 bases). With 7 bases removed from V and 0 bases from J, the gap between germline ends came to 16 bases. This CDR3 spans 16 amino acids. Germline lookup yields CDR1 LGHNT and CDR2 FRNRAP. For the CDR3, the DNA is TGTGCTAGTGTTCCTGGGGGACTTCCCTCCTACAATGAGCAGTTCTTC. Translated, it gives CASVPGGLPSYNEQFF. Full variable domain (outside the CDR3, taken from reference TRBV12-5 and TRBJ2-1): DARVTQTPRHKVTEMGQEVTMRCQPILGHNTVFWYRQTMMQGLELLAYFRNRAPLDDSGMPKDRFSAEMPDATLATLKIQPSEPRDSAVYFCASVPGGLPSYNEQFFGPGTRLTVL.

The chain carries TRBV20-1 and TRBJ2-7; D not certain. The CDR3 extends over 11 amino acids. Germline CDR1 DFQATT, CDR2 SNEGSKA (reference sequence). Trimming pared 5 bases from V and 1 base from J, leaving 6 bases between. The CDR3 coding sequence is TGCAGTGCTCCTCATTCCTACGAGCAGTACTTC. Encoded protein: CSAPHSYEQYF.

V and J are TRBV15 and TRBJ1-5, with D uncertain. This CDR3 contains 13 residues. V gave up 3 bases and J gave up 7 bases, with 10 bases separating them. Germline V gives CDR1 LNHNV, CDR2 YYDKDF (reference sequence). Written as DNA, the CDR3 is TGTGCCACCAGCAGGGGGTTGGGGCAGCCCCAGCATTTT. This translates into CATSRGLGQPQHF.

This chain joins TRBV20-1 and TRBJ2-1, with 8 bases fitting TRBD2. CDR3 size: 14 residues. The V gene end was trimmed by 5 bases and the J gene end by 7 bases; junction bases not matched to a gene: 10. Germline CDR1 DFQATT, CDR2 SNEGSKA (reference sequence). The CDR3 region is CSAPGLGLQNEQFF. The CDR3 DNA follows: TGCAGTGCTCCGGGACTAGGTCTACAGAATGAGCAGTTCTTC.

This clonotype was seen repeatedly, ten times or more. This chain uses TRBV12-3 or TRBV12-4 with TRBJ2-5; TRBD2 matches 8 bases. CDR3 size: 14 residues. V lost 7 bases and J lost 1; bases outside the gene matches: 5. The CDR3 region has the DNA TGTGCCAGCACCCTCGGGGGGGCCCAAGAGACCCAGTACTTC. Translation gives CASTLGGAQETQYF.

This clonotype was observed at least ten times. The chain employs TRBV7-2 and TRBJ2-3; 7 nucleotides align to TRBD2. There are 16 residues in the CDR3. V dropped 5 bases and J dropped 1; count of bases not matched to a gene: 9. CDR1 and CDR2 from the germline V gene are SGHTA and FQGNSA. DNA for the CDR3: TGTGCCAGCAGCCAGAGCGGGAATCCCCGCACAGATACGCAGTATTTT. Translating it yields CASSQSGNPRTDTQYF.

J is TRBJ2-7 and V is TRBV5-1; no firm D call. V shed 2 bases and J shed 7 bases, with 16 bases lying between them. CDR3 length: 14 amino acids. Germline CDR1 SGHRS, CDR2 YFSETQ. The CDR3 sequence: CASSLDIPYNEQYF. The CDR3, as DNA: TGCGCCAGCAGCTTAGACATACCCTACAATGAGCAGTACTTC.

The sample holds a few counts of this clonotype. The chain couples TRBV9 to TRBJ2-1, with TRBD2 matching over 10 bases. Unmatched junction bases numbered 9, after V lost 0 bases and J lost 9 bases. CDR3 length: 16 amino acids. CDR1 SGDLS and CDR2 YYNGEE come from the germline V gene. The CDR3 region has the DNA TGTGCCAGCAGCGTAGGTATTAGCGGGAGGTTCACTGAGCAGTTCTTC. It is translated as CASSVGISGRFTEQFF.

This clonotype occurred a few times. This sequence joins TRBV7-9 and TRBJ2-5; 13 positions agree with TRBD2. Germline V gene sequence: CDR1 SEHNR, CDR2 FQNEAQ (reference sequence). The CDR3 sequence is 14 residues long. V shed 11 bases and J 0 bases; nucleotides not matched to a gene: 3. The CDR3 loop is CAGGLAGDQETQYF. DNA of the CDR3: TGTGCCGGCGGACTAGCGGGGGACCAAGAGACCCAGTACTTC.

This clonotype turned up a few times. The chain couples TRBV10-3 to TRBJ2-7, with 15 bases fitting TRBD2. The CDR3 spans 15 residues. In germline, CDR1 is ENHRY, CDR2 SYGVKD. With V trimmed by 2 bases and J by 4 bases, 0 bases remained unmatched. The CDR3 coding sequence is TGTGCCATCAGTGAGGGACTAGCGGGAGGGTACGAGCAGTACTTC. It translates to CAISEGLAGGYEQYF.

V is TRBV20-1 and J is TRBJ1-1, with a tentative D call TRBD1 (5 bases). The CDR3 sequence is 14 residues long. Germline CDR1 DFQATT, CDR2 SNEGSKA (reference sequence). Trimming stripped 6 bases from V and 3 bases from J, with 17 bases between. The CDR3 loop is CSAVDGGAYTEAFF. The DNA for the CDR3 is TGCAGTGCAGTGGATGGAGGGGCATACACTGAAGCTTTCTTT.

The chain employs TRBV9 and TRBJ2-1; 8 nucleotides agree with TRBD2. CDR1 and CDR2 (germline): SGDLS, YYNGEE. This CDR3 region has 16 residues. V dropped 6 bases and J dropped 0; count of bases not matched to a gene: 8. The CDR3 sequence: CASTRSGGPSYNEQFF. CDR3 sequence (DNA): TGTGCCAGCACCAGGAGCGGGGGTCCCTCCTACAATGAGCAGTTCTTC.

This clonotype was observed at least ten times. The rearrangement joins TRBV4-3 to TRBJ2-5; TRBD2 matches at 9 bases. Germline V gene data show CDR1 as LGHNA and CDR2 as YSLEER. CDR3 length: 18 residues. The J segment lost 5 bases and the V segment lost 0 bases, leaving 13 bases of the junction unmatched. For the CDR3, the DNA is TGCGCCAGCAGCCAAGATGGTAGCGGGAGAAGTTCTGGGGAGACCCAGTACTTC. It yields the protein CASSQDGSGRSSGETQYF.

This clonotype showed up many times. This sequence may be a read error, since a much larger clone differs from it by one base. V usage is TRBV10-3 and J usage is TRBJ2-7, with 7 bases that match TRBD2. Per germline, CDR1 ENHRY and CDR2 SYGVKD. The CDR3 sequence is 15 residues long. V shed 3 bases and J 6 bases; nucleotides not matched to a gene: 11. The CDR3 loop reads CAISDIRAGSGEQYF. In nucleotides, the CDR3 is TGTGCCATCAGTGATATACGAGCGGGATCTGGCGAGCAGTACTTC.

This chain connects TRBV15 to TRBJ2-5; TRBD2 matches 8 bases. The germline gives CDR1 LNHNV, CDR2 YYDKDF (reference sequence). The CDR3 loop spans 15 amino acids. V trimming: 1 base; J trimming: 1 base; junction bases outside the gene matches: 2. In DNA, the CDR3 is TGTGCCACCAGCAGAGTACTAGCGGTCCAAGAGACCCAGTACTTC. It encodes CATSRVLAVQETQYF. Supplemented by reference TRBV15 and TRBJ2-5, the full variable domain reads DAMVIQNPRYQVTQFGKPVTLSCSQTLNHNVMYWYQQKSSQAPKLLFHYYDKDFNNEADTPDNFQSRRPNTSFCFLDIRSPGLGDTAMYLCATSRVLAVQETQYFGPGTRLLVL.

The chain carries TRBV7-2 and TRBJ2-1; 7 bases map to TRBD2. V trimming: 0 bases; J trimming: 7 bases; junction bases outside the gene matches: 6. The CDR3 runs to 15 residues. Germline CDR1 reads SGHTA; CDR2 reads FQGNSA. CDR3 DNA sequence: TGTGCCAGCAGCTTAGCAAGCGGGGCTGGTAATGAGCAGTTCTTC. Translated: CASSLASGAGNEQFF.

The V gene is TRBV28, the J gene TRBJ2-5, with D uncertain. CDR3 length: 11 residues. Trimming removed 4 bases at V and 11 bases at J, with 11 bases between. Germline V CDR1 and CDR2: MDHEN, SYDVKM. The CDR3 nucleotides are TGTGCCAGCAGTTCCTTCGGTGAGCAGTACTTC. Translated: CASSSFGEQYF.

The chain employs TRBV20-1 and TRBJ2-7; TRBD2 matches 7 bases. Trimming took 3 bases from V and 2 from J; bases not matched to a gene: 7. The CDR3 is 14 amino acids. CDR1 and CDR2 from the germline V gene are DFQATT and SNEGSKA (reference sequence). CDR3 bases: TGCAGTGCTAGGGGGAGGGTAGGAACCTACGAGCAGTACTTC. This encodes CSARGRVGTYEQYF.

This clonotype has only a few counts. The CDR3 here is CASSYRLAGGFSEQFF. As DNA, the CDR3 is TGTGCCAGCAGTTACCGACTAGCGGGGGGCTTCTCAGAGCAGTTCTTC. The chain uses TRBV6-2 or TRBV6-3 and TRBJ2-1, with 13 positions matching TRBD2. The length of the CDR3 is 16 residues. Germline V gives CDR1 MNHEY, CDR2 SVGEGT. V lost 2 bases and J lost 10; bases outside the gene matches: 8.

This clonotype was seen a single time. The chain is built from TRBV6-1 and TRBJ2-4, with a tentative D call TRBD1 (6 bases). The closer fit of TRBJ2-5 to the DNA end suggests the J call may be wrong. CDR3 length: 14 residues. CDR1 and CDR2 (germline): MNHNS, SASEGT. CDR3 bases: TGTGCCACCGGCCTAACAGGGTTCGGAGAGACCCAGTACTTC. This encodes CATGLTGFGETQYF.

This chain joins TRBV5-5 and TRBJ2-3; D may be TRBD1 (5 bases). This CDR3 has 18 residues. V dropped 1 base and J dropped 2 bases, with 20 bases sitting between them. Per germline, CDR1 SGHKS and CDR2 YYEKEE (reference sequence). The CDR3 bases are TGTGCCAGCAGCTTGAAAAGAGAAGGGCAGGGCGTCACAGATACGCAGTATTTT. Translating gives CASSLKREGQGVTDTQYF. Filled out from reference TRBV5-5 and TRBJ2-3, the complete variable domain reads DAGVTQSPTHLIKTRGQQVTLRCSPISGHKSVSWYQQVLGQGPQFIFQYYEKEERGRGNFPDRFSARQFPNYSSELNVNALLLGDSALYLCASSLKREGQGVTDTQYFGPGTRLTVL.

The chain links TRBV5-6 to TRBJ2-1; 8 bases agree with TRBD2. Germline V gives CDR1 SGHDT, CDR2 YYEEEE. The V and J ends lost 0 bases and 2 bases, in that order; junction bases with no gene match: 7. The CDR3 runs 17 residues. The CDR3: CASSLGSSGSAYNEQFF. The CDR3 nucleotides are TGTGCCAGCAGCTTGGGTTCTAGCGGGTCAGCCTACAATGAGCAGTTCTTC.

The chain is built from TRBV4-3 and TRBJ2-2, with D unresolved. Trimming cost V 0 bases and J 7 bases, with 3 bases left between them. CDR3 length: 12 amino acids. Germline lookup yields CDR1 LGHNA and CDR2 YSLEER. CDR3 sequence (DNA): TGCGCCAGCAGCCAAGAAGGCGGGGAGCTGTTTTTT. Residues: CASSQEGGELFF.

This clonotype was detected a few times. The chain joins TRBV21-1 to TRBJ2-7; the table calls TRBD1, which could not be checked here. TRBV21-1 is assigned pseudogene status. There are 14 residues in the CDR3. In DNA, the CDR3 is TGTGCCAGCAGCAAAGTGGCAGGGGGCGGCGAGCAGTACTTC. It codes for CASSKVAGGGEQYF.